This TCR beta chain originates from a study of regulatory T cells in long-lasting Graves disease. Libraries of TCR beta came from iRepertoire HTBI primers plus Arm-PCR of CDR3 regions. TCRdb reprocessed the multiplex PCR reads with MiXCR, giving one entry per CDR3 protein. Among under 300,000 distinct CDR3 sequences listed, roughly 18% were seen once. The time point is: newly diagnosed GD, antithyroid drugs for less than 3 months. From PBMCs, RNA was extracted and then used to make the TCR library. This clonotype was observed many times. In addition, the sample was reused for a study of T cells in Graves' hyperthyroidism and ophthalmopathy.

The TCR was taken from a woman under 40 with Graves disease. The sequenced sample was peripheral blood mononuclear cells (PBMCs), obtained at new diagnosis, from a patient treated with antithyroid drugs.

CDR3 DNA: TGTGCCAGCAGTTTTGACCGGCTGGAAGCTTTCTTT. It translates to CASSFDRLEAFF. The rearrangement links TRBV7-9 to TRBJ1-1, with D uncertain. In germline, CDR1 is SEHNR, CDR2 FQNEAQ (reference sequence). This CDR3 has 12 amino acids. Trimming cost V 6 bases and J 8 bases, with 13 bases left between them.